This record concerns one T cell receptor beta chain sequence. These data come from a study of shared T cell receptors in the human thymus. Clones were sequenced by immunoSEQ multiplex PCR, and TCRdb holds only the in-frame ones, with some missing. The data contain hundreds of thousands of clones, about 80% of them singletons. Germline CDR1 reads SQVTM; CDR2 reads ANQGSEA. V was shortened by 8 bases and J by 1 base, with 18 bases between the two germline ends. The CDR3 is 15 residues long. This sample also belongs to another study, concerning human thymus T cells. That source notes: Donors were healthy Finnish infants having corrective surgery for congenital heart defects. Obtained as resections during corrective heart surgery, the thymus tissue was then studied. Thymic and blood repertoires seemed to show skewed V and J gene use. Related work showed strongly overlapping thymic repertoires across unrelated individuals.

This TCR was sampled from a boy in the first two years of life with a congenital heart defect. This chain uses TRBV29-1 with TRBJ2-1; D is possibly TRBD1 (5 bases). Sequences were obtained from thymocytes. This chain's CDR3 is CSFSLWQGSYNEQFF. As DNA, the CDR3 is TGCAGCTTCTCTTTATGGCAGGGTTCCTACAATGAGCAGTTCTTC.